These T cell receptor beta chains were read from a single sample in a study of T-cell reconstitution after alpha-beta-depleted transplantation in children. A single record per CDR3 protein comes from TCRdb applying MiXCR to the PCR reads. There are about a million distinct CDR3 sequences in the sample; 25% to 35% occur only once, and roughly 27% lies in the top ten. The sample in question was PBMCs, mostly from graft donor cells, obtained 360 days after TCRalphabeta/CD19-depleted stem cell transplant. The receptors shown here come from a boy younger than two who had a stem cell transplant for SCID, so the T cells may come from the graft donor. The CDR3 runs from the conserved cysteine through the conserved F or W. D genes are given only for firm matches. Clone sizes are given selectively: once, few, many, or a class where the clone is expanded.

d_gene | j_gene | abundance | v_gene | CDR3aa | CDR3nt
NA | TRBJ2-5 | few | TRBV7-8 | CASSYQYQETQYF | TGTGCCAGCAGCTACCAGTACCAAGAGACCCAGTACTTC
NA | TRBJ1-1 | NA | TRBV29-1 | CSVEPRGRGNTEAFF | TGCAGCGTTGAGCCCCGGGGAAGGGGGAACACTGAAGCTTTCTTT
NA | TRBJ2-7 | few | TRBV12-3/TRBV12-4 | CASREGRYEQYF | TGTGCCAGCAGGGAAGGTCGGTACGAGCAGTACTTC
NA | TRBJ2-3 | NA | TRBV27 | CASSFVYPTDTQYF | TGTGCCAGCAGTTTTGTCTATCCCACAGATACGCAGTATTTT
NA | TRBJ1-1 | NA | TRBV4-1 | CASSPYSHENTEAFF | TGCGCCAGCAGCCCCTATTCACATGAGAACACTGAAGCTTTCTTT
NA | TRBJ2-7 | many | TRBV27 | CASGIYEQYF | TGTGCCAGCGGAATCTACGAGCAGTACTTC
TRBD1 | TRBJ2-3 | NA | TRBV5-1 | CASSSTGTGADTQYF | TGCGCCAGCAGCTCCACCGGGACAGGGGCGGATACGCAGTATTTT
NA | TRBJ1-2 | NA | TRBV20-1 | CSARDRAVNYGYTF | TGCAGTGCTAGAGATAGGGCCGTCAACTATGGCTACACCTTC
NA | TRBJ2-7 | NA | TRBV12-3/TRBV12-4 | CASSHDSEGSYEQYF | TGTGCCAGCAGCCACGACAGCGAGGGCTCCTACGAGCAGTACTTC
NA | TRBJ2-3 | NA | TRBV5-1 | CASHTDRRAGDTQYF | TGCGCCAGCCATACCGACAGGAGAGCAGGAGATACGCAGTATTTT
NA | TRBJ1-2 | NA | TRBV29-1 | CSVVREAGGGYTF | TGCAGCGTTGTCCGAGAGGCAGGAGGTGGCTACACCTTC
NA | TRBJ1-4 | few | TRBV29-1 | CSVSRRVNEKLFF | TGCAGCGTTTCCCGCAGGGTTAATGAAAAACTGTTTTTT